The 20 T cell receptor beta chains below come from one sample, sequenced in a study of identical twins. One entry per CDR3 protein, called by TCRdb with MiXCR from the 5' RACE reads. The sample records about 720,000 distinct CDR3 sequences, about 9.4% being singletons. Another study also made use of these data, one on yellow fever vaccine responses in identical twins.

The sequenced material came from PBMCs. These receptors all stem from a woman younger than 35 in good health.

This clonotype was picked up a small number of times. The CDR3 sequence: CASSSQTGVEQYF. The CDR3 bases are TGTGCCAGCAGCTCCCAGACAGGGGTTGAGCAGTACTTC. The chain employs TRBV7-2 and TRBJ2-7; 8 bases are a match to TRBD1. The trim removed 4 bases at V and 7 bases at J, leaving 6 bases unmatched. The CDR3 runs to 13 residues. From germline, CDR1 is SGHTA and CDR2 FQGNSA. The full variable domain, completed using reference TRBV7-2 and TRBJ2-7, is GAGVSQSPSNKVTEKGKDVELRCDPISGHTALYWYRQSLGQGLEFLIYFQGNSAPDKSGLPSDRFSAERTGGSVSTLTIQRTQQEDSAVYLCASSSQTGVEQYFGPGTRLTVT.

This clonotype appeared a few times. The chain carries TRBV12-3 or TRBV12-4 and TRBJ1-3; D is undetermined. The CDR3 totals 12 residues. Trimming stripped 3 bases from V and 4 bases from J, with 4 bases between. The CDR3 spells CASSFGGNTIYF. CDR3 in DNA: TGTGCCAGCAGTTTTGGGGGAAACACCATATATTTT.

The J gene is TRBJ1-5, the V gene TRBV6-1; D gene uncertain. CDR1 and CDR2 (germline): MNHNS, SASEGT. Deletions cut 8 bases from V and 4 bases from J, with 15 bases between. CDR3 length equals 14 residues. As DNA, the CDR3 is TGTGCCAGCTCTTGGGGAACATTGAATCAGCCCCAGCATTTT. Protein product: CASSWGTLNQPQHF.

This clonotype showed up just a few times. The V call is TRBV12-5, the J call TRBJ2-1, with D perhaps matching TRBD1 (9 bases). CDR1 and CDR2 (germline): LGHNT, FRNRAP. V was shortened by 3 bases and J by 9 bases, with 30 bases between the two germline ends. This CDR3 is built from 19 residues. The CDR3 sequence is CASGFTGTGFREGQGEQFF. The CDR3 nucleotides read TGTGCTAGTGGTTTCACCGGGACAGGGTTTCGGGAGGGCCAGGGTGAGCAGTTCTTC. The full variable domain, rest sourced from reference TRBV12-5 and TRBJ2-1, is DARVTQTPRHKVTEMGQEVTMRCQPILGHNTVFWYRQTMMQGLELLAYFRNRAPLDDSGMPKDRFSAEMPDATLATLKIQPSEPRDSAVYFCASGFTGTGFREGQGEQFFGPGTRLTVL.

The rearrangement uses TRBV3-1 and TRBJ2-2; D uncertain. V lost 6 bases and J 4 bases, leaving 12 bases between the germline ends. CDR3 length equals 14 residues. Germline V gives CDR1 LGHDT, CDR2 YNNKEL (reference sequence). The CDR3 DNA reads TGTGCCAGCAGGTTCTATTCTCTCACCGGGGAGCTGTTTTTT. It translates to CASRFYSLTGELFF.

The chain combines TRBV28 with TRBJ2-1; a weak D match, TRBD1 (5 bases). Germline CDR1 reads MDHEN; CDR2 reads SYDVKM. This CDR3 contains 17 residues. V was shortened by 5 bases and J by 4 bases, with 21 bases between the two germline ends. CDR3 amino acids: CASSAPGSNTLYNEQFF. As DNA, the CDR3 is TGTGCCAGCAGTGCTCCAGGGTCCAACACCCTATACAATGAGCAGTTCTTC.

This clonotype was seen more than once but under ten times. The CDR3 coding sequence is TGTGCCAGCAGTTTCTTCCGGGGGCGGTTGGAAGAGACCCAGTACTTC. This encodes CASSFFRGRLEETQYF. The rearrangement uses TRBV12-3 or TRBV12-4 and TRBJ2-5; perhaps D is TRBD1 or TRBD2 (6 bases each). The ends were cut back, 3 bases at V and 3 bases at J, with 17 bases in the middle. This CDR3 is built from 16 residues.

This clonotype was detected a few times. The chain couples TRBV11-2 to TRBJ2-7, with 8 nucleotides matching TRBD2. Germline V gene sequence: CDR1 SGHAT, CDR2 FQNNGV. V lost 6 bases to trimming and J lost 5 bases; unmatched junction nucleotides: 12. The CDR3 spans 15 residues. CDR3 DNA: TGTGCCAGCAGTTTAAATCTGGGTAGCGGGAACGAGCAGTACTTC. Translating it yields CASSLNLGSGNEQYF.

This clonotype was counted only a few times. The chain carries TRBV7-9 and TRBJ1-5; D not resolved. The CDR3 runs to 15 residues. Trimming shortened V by 1 base and J by 3 bases, and 10 bases separated the two germline ends. The germline CDR1 and CDR2 sequences are SEHNR and FQNEAQ (reference sequence). In nucleotides, the CDR3 is TGTGCCAGCAGCTTAGGAGATACCTTCAATCAGCCCCAGCATTTT. Translating gives CASSLGDTFNQPQHF.

Details on this clonotype: The junction and the germline gene differ at one end; a read error may be behind it. The chain recombines TRBV7-6 with TRBJ2-2; weak D call: TRBD1 (6 bases). The CDR3 runs to 16 residues. The germline V gene has CDR1 SGHVS and CDR2 FNYEAQ. DNA of the CDR3: TGTGCCAGCAGCCCCAGGGGTTCGCCGAACACCGGGGAGCTTTTTTTT. This codes for CASSPRGSPNTGELFF. Supplemented by reference TRBV7-6 and TRBJ2-2, the full variable domain reads GAGVSQSPRYKVTKRGQDVALRCDPISGHVSLYWYRQALGQGPEFLTYFNYEAQQDKSGLPNDRFSAERPEGSISTLTIQRTEQRDSAMYRCASSPRGSPNTGELFFGEGSRLTVL.

This clonotype was picked up many times. The rearrangement uses TRBV10-3 and TRBJ2-7; D is undetermined. V was trimmed by 0 bases and J by 6 bases, leaving 6 bases between them. The CDR3 runs to 12 residues. CDR1 and CDR2 (germline): ENHRY, SYGVKD. For the CDR3, the DNA is TGTGCCATCAGTGAGTCTGGGGTCGAGCAGTACTTC. Its translation: CAISESGVEQYF.

This clonotype has a count of ten or more. J is TRBJ1-5 and V is TRBV6-1, with 7 positions matching TRBD1. Unmatched junction bases numbered 5, after V lost 4 bases and J lost 2 bases. The germline V gene encodes CDR1 MNHNS and CDR2 SASEGT. The CDR3 has 15 amino acids. The CDR3 bases are TGTGCCAGCAGTGCCTCTACAGGGGGCAATCAGCCCCAGCATTTT. As protein: CASSASTGGNQPQHF.

This clonotype was seen at least ten times. The V call is TRBV30, the J call TRBJ2-5; 8 bases are shared with TRBD1. Germline values: CDR1 GTSNPN, CDR2 SVGIG (reference sequence). V was pared by 0 bases and J by 5 bases, with 11 bases of the junction left unmatched. The CDR3 consists of 16 residues. This chain's CDR3 is CAWSVSGGAFRETQYF. The CDR3 DNA reads as TGTGCCTGGAGTGTATCAGGGGGCGCCTTTAGGGAGACCCAGTACTTC.

The chain has TRBV20-1 and TRBJ1-5; 9 nucleotides align to TRBD1. Germline CDR1 is DFQATT and CDR2 is SNEGSKA (reference sequence). The length of the CDR3 is 17 residues. J was trimmed by 4 bases and V by 1 base; bases with no gene match: 11. This CDR3 reads CSARVLGQGLWNQPQHF. CDR3 DNA: TGCAGTGCTAGAGTCCTGGGACAGGGACTTTGGAATCAGCCCCAGCATTTT.

This clonotype was counted many times. The chain is built from TRBV7-2 and TRBJ2-7; 7 positions agree with TRBD1. Trimming at V came to 5 bases and at J to 1 base, leaving 5 bases not matched to a gene. Per the germline V gene, CDR1 is SGHTA and CDR2 is FQGNSA. The CDR3 is 14 amino acids. The CDR3 DNA sequence: TGTGCCAGCAGCCCGACAGGGTTATCCTACGAGCAGTACTTC. Translated: CASSPTGLSYEQYF.

In this sample, this clonotype turned up a few times. This chain joins TRBV21-1 and TRBJ2-5; no DNA check was done on the table's D call, TRBD2. TRBV21-1 is described as a pseudogene. The length of the CDR3 is 15 residues. This CDR3 reads CASSRPSGIGETQYF. The CDR3 DNA sequence: TGTGCCAGCAGCAGGCCTAGCGGGATCGGGGAGACCCAGTACTTC.

The sample holds many counts of this clonotype. V gene TRBV5-1 combines with J gene TRBJ2-2; D gene uncertain. Germline values: CDR1 SGHRS, CDR2 YFSETQ. CDR3 length: 14 residues. The V end was cut by 0 bases, the J end by 5 bases, with 8 bases between. CDR3 sequence: CASSLAQSTGELFF. CDR3 in DNA: TGCGCCAGCAGCTTGGCACAGTCTACCGGGGAGCTGTTTTTT.

Comments on this clonotype: Germline and junction disagree at one end, which may indicate a read error. The V and J genes are TRBV3-1 and TRBJ2-6, with D possibly matching TRBD2 (5 bases). From germline, CDR1 is LGHDT and CDR2 YNNKEL (reference sequence). The CDR3 spans 17 residues. In nucleotides, the CDR3 is TGTGCCACCAGCCAATCAGGACGGGGCTCTGGGGCCAACGTCCTGACTTTC. Residues: CATSQSGRGSGANVLTF.

This clonotype has more than one count but fewer than ten. The chain carries TRBV3-1 and TRBJ2-1; 9 bases are a match to TRBD2. CDR3 length equals 17 residues. CDR1 is LGHDT, CDR2 YNNKEL, per germline (reference sequence). The J segment lost 3 bases and the V segment lost 1 base, leaving 7 bases of the junction unmatched. The CDR3 reads CASSQVQREAVYNEQFF. CDR3 sequence (DNA): TGTGCCAGCAGCCAAGTGCAGCGGGAGGCCGTCTACAATGAGCAGTTCTTC.

This clonotype has a handful of counts. The rearrangement joins TRBV6-5 to TRBJ2-2; 9 bases line up with TRBD2. Per the germline V gene, CDR1 is MNHEY and CDR2 is SVGAGI. Unmatched junction bases numbered 15, after V lost 0 bases and J lost 10 bases. The length of the CDR3 is 18 residues. CDR3 sequence reads: CASSYSPVASGIREELFF. CDR3 sequence (DNA): TGTGCCAGCAGTTACTCCCCTGTCGCTAGCGGGATCAGGGAGGAGCTGTTTTTT.